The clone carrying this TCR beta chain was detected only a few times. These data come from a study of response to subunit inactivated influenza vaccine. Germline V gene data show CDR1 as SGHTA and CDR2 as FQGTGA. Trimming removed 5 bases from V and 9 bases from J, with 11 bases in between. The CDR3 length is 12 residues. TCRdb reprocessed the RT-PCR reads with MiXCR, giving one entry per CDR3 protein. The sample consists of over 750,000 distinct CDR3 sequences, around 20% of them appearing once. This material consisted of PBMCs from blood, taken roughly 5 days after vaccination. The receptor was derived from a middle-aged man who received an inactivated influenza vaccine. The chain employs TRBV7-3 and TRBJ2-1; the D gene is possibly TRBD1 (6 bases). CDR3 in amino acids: CASSTSRGEQFF. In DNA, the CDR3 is TGTGCCAGCAGCACGAGCAGGGGTGAGCAGTTCTTC.